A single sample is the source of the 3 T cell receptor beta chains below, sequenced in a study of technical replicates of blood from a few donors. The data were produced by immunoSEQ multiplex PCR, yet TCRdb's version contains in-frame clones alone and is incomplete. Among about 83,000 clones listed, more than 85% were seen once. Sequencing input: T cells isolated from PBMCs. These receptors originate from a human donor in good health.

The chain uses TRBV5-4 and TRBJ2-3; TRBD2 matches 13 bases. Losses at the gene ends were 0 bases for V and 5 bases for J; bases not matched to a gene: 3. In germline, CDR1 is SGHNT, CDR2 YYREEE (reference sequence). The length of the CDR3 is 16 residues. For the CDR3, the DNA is TGTGCCAGCAGCTTGGATGGACTAGCGGGAGTAGATACGCAGTATTTT. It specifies CASSLDGLAGVDTQYF. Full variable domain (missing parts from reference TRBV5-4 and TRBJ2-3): ETGVTQSPTHLIKTRGQQVTLRCSSQSGHNTVSWYQQALGQGPQFIFQYYREEENGRGNFPPRFSGLQFPNYSSELNVNALELDDSALYLCASSLDGLAGVDTQYFGPGTRLTVL.

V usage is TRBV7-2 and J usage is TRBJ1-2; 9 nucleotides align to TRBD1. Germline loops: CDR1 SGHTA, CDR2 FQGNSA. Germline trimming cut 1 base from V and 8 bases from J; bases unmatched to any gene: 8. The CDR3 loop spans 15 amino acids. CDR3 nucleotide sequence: TGTGCCAGCAGCTTAGGGGGGGGACAGGGAAAGGGCTACACCTTC. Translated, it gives CASSLGGGQGKGYTF.

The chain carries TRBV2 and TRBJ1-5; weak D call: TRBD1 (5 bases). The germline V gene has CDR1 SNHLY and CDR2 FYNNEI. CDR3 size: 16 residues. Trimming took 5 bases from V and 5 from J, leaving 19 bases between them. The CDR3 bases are TGTGCCAGCAGTTCCCCGGGACCCTGGGGGGATCAGCCCCAGCATTTT. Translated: CASSSPGPWGDQPQHF.